This T cell receptor (beta chain) was captured by sequencing in a study of T cell responses to AZD1222 COVID-19 vaccine. Study-wide background: Second-dose intervals near 4 or 12 weeks were combined.

The data were produced by immunoSEQ multiplex PCR, yet TCRdb's version contains in-frame clones alone and is incomplete. Among 95,000 to 100,000 clones listed, 70% to 90% were seen once. Turning to this clone: Its matching antigen is unknown.

Study-level results: Targeting of unmutated variant regions was reportedly seen in nearly half of spike-specific TCRs. The study sampled repertoires only after the peak T cell response. The donor cohort was predominantly white British with a female majority, and clonal diversity may have been underestimated.

The specimen comprised peripheral blood, sampled on day 0 of AZD1222 vaccination. This receptor was identified in an adult in good health.

In DNA form, the CDR3 reads TGTGCCAGCAGTTTGGGCGGACAGATGAACACTGAAGCTTTCTTT. This gives the protein CASSLGGQMNTEAFF. The chain links TRBV28 to TRBJ1-1, with D tentatively TRBD1 (6 bases). The V end lost 3 bases, the J end lost 0 bases, and 11 bases lay between the germline ends. The CDR3 covers 15 residues. Germline CDR1 reads MDHEN; CDR2 reads SYDVKM.